This is a list of T cell receptor beta chains from one sample in a study of blood T cell repertoires in COVID-19. The table came from immunoSEQ multiplex PCR; TCRdb's copy has only in-frame clones and leaves some out. The sample carries about 440,000 clones, about 90% recorded once. Specimen: PBMCs or T cells enriched from blood (not recorded which). The receptors were gathered from a man between 18 and 29 years old who had recovered from COVID-19. Both conserved end residues are trimmed from each CDR3. A D gene is named only where the DNA matches it firmly.

V gene	D gene	J gene	CDR3 protein
TRBV10-3	NA	TRBJ1-5	AITPGSWQPQH
TRBV21-1	NA	TRBJ1-2	ASSCREFYGRGGT
TRBV16	TRBD1	TRBJ2-3	ASSQSARGTTDTQY
TRBV18	TRBD1	TRBJ1-3	ASSQRAGTVVSGNTIY
TRBV9	TRBD2	TRBJ2-3	ASSGSSGRVGDTQY
TRBV6-5	TRBD2	TRBJ2-5	ASRERGEAGETQY
TRBV30	NA	TRBJ1-3	AWSVGDSGNTIY
TRBV3-1/TRBV3-2	NA	TRBJ1-1	ASSQGPRAEAF
TRBV2	NA	TRBJ1-1	ASSASDRPGREAF
TRBV28	NA	TRBJ1-2	ASSFRAGHGYT
TRBV30	NA	TRBJ1-6	AWNRDTNSPLH
TRBV30	NA	TRBJ2-7	AWSGGQPARYEQY
TRBV7-9	TRBD1	TRBJ2-7	ASSQGKDRLFSYEQY
TRBV19	TRBD1	TRBJ1-5	ASSRTGGDNQPQH
TRBV3-1/TRBV3-2	NA	TRBJ2-7	ASSQVGSEQY
TRBV5-1	NA	TRBJ2-3	ASSLSPRTSTDTQY
TRBV7-2	TRBD1	TRBJ2-7	ASSSTTGSLHEQY
TRBV27	NA	TRBJ2-7	ASSPSTSASYEQY
TRBV11-2	TRBD1	TRBJ1-1	ASSSLRTGGGEAF
TRBV5-1	NA	TRBJ1-5	ASGLTDSSNQPQH
TRBV4-1	NA	TRBJ2-6	ASSQDRVTGANVLT
TRBV7-6	NA	TRBJ2-7	ASSLNQRLSEQY
TRBV2	NA	TRBJ1-5	ASSDGRFSNQPQH
TRBV9	NA	TRBJ1-6	ASSADLLNSPLH
TRBV6-4	NA	TRBJ1-5	ASSEGAGDNQPQH
TRBV2	TRBD2	TRBJ2-5	ASSSSGGAGETQY
TRBV5-1	NA	TRBJ2-7	ASSYMDSVKTSYEQY
TRBV6-1	NA	TRBJ1-1	ASSEGYRLGTEAF
TRBV15	NA	TRBJ1-2	ATSRDRGEEVGYT
TRBV29-1	NA	TRBJ2-7	SVEDRQYEQY
TRBV7-9	TRBD1	TRBJ2-4	ASSTLQGADIQY
TRBV6-1	NA	TRBJ2-7	ASSEETEFSYEQY